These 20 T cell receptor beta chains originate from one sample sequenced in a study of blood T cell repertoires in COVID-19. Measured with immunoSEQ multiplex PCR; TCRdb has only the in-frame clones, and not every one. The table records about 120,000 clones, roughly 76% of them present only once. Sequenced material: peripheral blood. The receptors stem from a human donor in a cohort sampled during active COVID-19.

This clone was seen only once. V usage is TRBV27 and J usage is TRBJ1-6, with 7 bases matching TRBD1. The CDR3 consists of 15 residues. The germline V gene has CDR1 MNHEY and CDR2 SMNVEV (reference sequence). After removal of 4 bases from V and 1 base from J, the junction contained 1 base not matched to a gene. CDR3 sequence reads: CASSYRGSYNSPLHF. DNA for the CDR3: TGTGCCAGCAGTTACAGGGGTTCCTATAATTCACCCCTCCACTTT.

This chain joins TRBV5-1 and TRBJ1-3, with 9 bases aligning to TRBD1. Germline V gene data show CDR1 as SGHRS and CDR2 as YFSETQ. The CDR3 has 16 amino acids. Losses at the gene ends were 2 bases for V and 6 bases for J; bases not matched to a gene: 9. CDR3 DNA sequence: TGCGCCAGCAGCTTACACCCCGGACAGGGGAAAAACACCATATATTTT. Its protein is CASSLHPGQGKNTIYF.

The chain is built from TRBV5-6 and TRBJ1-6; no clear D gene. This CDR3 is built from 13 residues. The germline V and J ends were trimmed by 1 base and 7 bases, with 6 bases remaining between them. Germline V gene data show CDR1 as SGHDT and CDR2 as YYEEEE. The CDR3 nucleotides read TGTGCCAGCAGCTTGTCGGGAAATTCACCCCTCCACTTT. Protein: CASSLSGNSPLHF.

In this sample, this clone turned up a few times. The CDR3 region is CASSLVGQDNSPLHF. The DNA for the CDR3 is TGTGCCAGCAGCTTAGTGGGCCAGGATAATTCACCCCTCCACTTT. The V gene is TRBV7-2, the J gene TRBJ1-6; no clear D. Trimming left V 1 base short and J 5 bases short, with 9 bases between. The CDR3 runs to 15 residues. Germline V gene lookup returns CDR1 SGHTA and CDR2 FQGNSA.

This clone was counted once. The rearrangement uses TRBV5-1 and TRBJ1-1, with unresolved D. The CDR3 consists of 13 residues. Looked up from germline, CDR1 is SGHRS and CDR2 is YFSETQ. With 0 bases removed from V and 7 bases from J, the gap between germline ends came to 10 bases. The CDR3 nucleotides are TGCGCCAGCAGCTTGGCAGAAACCAGTGAAGCTTTCTTT. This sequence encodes CASSLAETSEAFF. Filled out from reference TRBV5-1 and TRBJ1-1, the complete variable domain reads KAGVTQTPRYLIKTRGQQVTLSCSPISGHRSVSWYQQTPGQGLQFLFEYFSETQRNKGNFPGRFSGRQFSNSRSEMNVSTLELGDSALYLCASSLAETSEAFFGQGTRLTVV.

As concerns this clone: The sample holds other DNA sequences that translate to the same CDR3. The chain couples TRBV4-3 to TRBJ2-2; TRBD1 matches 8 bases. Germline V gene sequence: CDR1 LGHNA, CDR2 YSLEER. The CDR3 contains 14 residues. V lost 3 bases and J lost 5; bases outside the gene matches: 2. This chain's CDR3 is CASSHRTGTGELFF. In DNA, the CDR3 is TGCGCCAGCAGCCACCGGACAGGGACCGGGGAGCTGTTTTTT.

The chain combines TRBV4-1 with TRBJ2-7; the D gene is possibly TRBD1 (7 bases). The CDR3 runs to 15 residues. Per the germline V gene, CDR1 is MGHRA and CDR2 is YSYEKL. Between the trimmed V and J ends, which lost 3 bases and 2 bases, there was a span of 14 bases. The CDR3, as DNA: TGCGCCAGCAGCCAGCAGGGGGGAGATACCTACGAGCAGTACTTC. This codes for CASSQQGGDTYEQYF.

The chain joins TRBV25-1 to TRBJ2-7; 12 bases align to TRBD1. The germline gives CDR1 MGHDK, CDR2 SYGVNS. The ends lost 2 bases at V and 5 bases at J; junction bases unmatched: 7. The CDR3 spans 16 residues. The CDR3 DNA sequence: TGTGCCAGCAGTGAACGAGGGACAGGGGGCTTGGACGAGCAGTACTTC. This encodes CASSERGTGGLDEQYF.

The CDR3 nucleotides are TGTGCCACCAGCAGAGATTCGGTATCACCCCTCCACTTT. Its protein product is CATSRDSVSPLHF. The chain is built from TRBV15 and TRBJ1-6; no reliable D call. The CDR3 is made up of 13 amino acids. Trimming removed 0 bases at V and 10 bases at J, with 7 bases between. The V gene's germline CDR1 is LNHNV and CDR2 YYDKDF (reference sequence). Filled out from reference TRBV15 and TRBJ1-6, the complete variable domain reads DAMVIQNPRYQVTQFGKPVTLSCSQTLNHNVMYWYQQKSSQAPKLLFHYYDKDFNNEADTPDNFQSRRPNTSFCFLDIRSPGLGDTAMYLCATSRDSVSPLHFGNGTRLTVT.

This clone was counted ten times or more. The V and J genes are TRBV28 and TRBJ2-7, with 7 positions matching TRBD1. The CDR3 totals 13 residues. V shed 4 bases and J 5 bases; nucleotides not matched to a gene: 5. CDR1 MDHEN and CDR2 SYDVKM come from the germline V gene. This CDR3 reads CASSSTGSDEQYF. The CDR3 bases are TGTGCCAGCAGTTCGACAGGGAGCGACGAGCAGTACTTC.

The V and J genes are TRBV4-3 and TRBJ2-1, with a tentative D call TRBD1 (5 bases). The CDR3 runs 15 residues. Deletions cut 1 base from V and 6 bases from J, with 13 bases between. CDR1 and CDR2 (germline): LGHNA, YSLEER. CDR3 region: CASSQGTSYANEQFF. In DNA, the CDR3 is TGCGCCAGCAGCCAAGGGACATCTTATGCCAATGAGCAGTTCTTC.

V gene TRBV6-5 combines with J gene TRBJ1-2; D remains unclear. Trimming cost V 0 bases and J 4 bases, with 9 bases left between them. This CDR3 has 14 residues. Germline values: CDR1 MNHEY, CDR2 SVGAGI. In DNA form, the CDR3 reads TGTGCCAGCAGTTACTCGCGGAGTTCCTATGGCTACACCTTC. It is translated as CASSYSRSSYGYTF.

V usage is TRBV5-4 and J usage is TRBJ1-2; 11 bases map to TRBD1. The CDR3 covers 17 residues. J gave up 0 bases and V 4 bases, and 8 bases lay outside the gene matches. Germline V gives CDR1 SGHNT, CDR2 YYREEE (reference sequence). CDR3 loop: CASSPGQGATTNYGYTF. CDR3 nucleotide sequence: TGTGCCAGCAGCCCAGGACAGGGGGCGACTACTAACTATGGCTACACCTTC. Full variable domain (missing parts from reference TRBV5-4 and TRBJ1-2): ETGVTQSPTHLIKTRGQQVTLRCSSQSGHNTVSWYQQALGQGPQFIFQYYREEENGRGNFPPRFSGLQFPNYSSELNVNALELDDSALYLCASSPGQGATTNYGYTFGSGTRLTVV.

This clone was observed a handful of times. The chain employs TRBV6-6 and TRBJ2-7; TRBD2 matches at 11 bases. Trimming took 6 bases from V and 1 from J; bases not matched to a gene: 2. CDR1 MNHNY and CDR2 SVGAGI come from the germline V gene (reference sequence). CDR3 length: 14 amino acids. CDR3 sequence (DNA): TGTGCCAGCAGCCCTAGCGGGGGGTCCTACGAGCAGTACTTC. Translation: CASSPSGGSYEQYF.

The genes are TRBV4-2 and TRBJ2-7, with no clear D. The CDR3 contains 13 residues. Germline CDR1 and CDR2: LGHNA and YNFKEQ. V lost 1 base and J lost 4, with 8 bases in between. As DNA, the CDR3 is TGTGCCAGCAGCCAAGCGGGTTCATACGAGCAGTACTTC. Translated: CASSQAGSYEQYF.

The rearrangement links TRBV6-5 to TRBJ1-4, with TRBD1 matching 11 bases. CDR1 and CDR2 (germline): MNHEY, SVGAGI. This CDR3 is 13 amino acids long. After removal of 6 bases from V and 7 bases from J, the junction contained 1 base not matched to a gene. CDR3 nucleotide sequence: TGTGCCAGCAGGGGGACAGGGGGTGAAAAACTGTTTTTT. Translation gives CASRGTGGEKLFF.

The CDR3 bases are TGTGCCAGCAGCTTCAAGCGGCAGAGCCAAGAGACCCAGTACTTC. This codes for CASSFKRQSQETQYF. The chain links TRBV5-4 to TRBJ2-5; a possible D gene is TRBD2 (5 bases). Trimming removed 2 bases at V and 1 base at J, with 12 bases between. The CDR3 covers 15 residues. The germline V gene has CDR1 SGHNT and CDR2 YYREEE (reference sequence). The full variable domain, with the rest looked up from reference TRBV5-4 and TRBJ2-5, is ETGVTQSPTHLIKTRGQQVTLRCSSQSGHNTVSWYQQALGQGPQFIFQYYREEENGRGNFPPRFSGLQFPNYSSELNVNALELDDSALYLCASSFKRQSQETQYFGPGTRLLVL.

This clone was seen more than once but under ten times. The CDR3 loop reads CASSPTGTRDNEQFF. The CDR3 DNA sequence: TGTGCCAGCAGTCCTACCGGGACTAGGGACAATGAGCAGTTCTTC. V gene TRBV5-4 combines with J gene TRBJ2-1; TRBD2 matches 8 bases. V dropped 5 bases and J dropped 5; count of bases not matched to a gene: 9. The CDR3 contains 15 residues. The germline CDR1 and CDR2 sequences are SGHNT and YYREEE (reference sequence).

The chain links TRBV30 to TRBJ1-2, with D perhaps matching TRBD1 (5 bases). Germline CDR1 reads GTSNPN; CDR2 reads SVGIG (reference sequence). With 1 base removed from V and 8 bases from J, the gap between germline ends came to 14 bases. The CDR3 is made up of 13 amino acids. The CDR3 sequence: CAWSETETAGYTF. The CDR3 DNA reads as TGTGCCTGGAGTGAGACAGAAACTGCGGGCTACACCTTC. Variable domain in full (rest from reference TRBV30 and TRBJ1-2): SQTIHQWPATLVQPVGSPLSLECTVEGTSNPNLYWYRQAAGRGLQLLFYSVGIGQISSEVPQNLSASRPQDRQFILSSKKLLLSDSGFYLCAWSETETAGYTFGSGTRLTVV.

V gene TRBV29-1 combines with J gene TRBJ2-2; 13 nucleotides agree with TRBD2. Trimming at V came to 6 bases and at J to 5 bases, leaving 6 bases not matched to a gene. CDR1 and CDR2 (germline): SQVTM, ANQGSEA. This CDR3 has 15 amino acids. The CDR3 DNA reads TGCAGCGTACGGGCGGGACTAGCGGGAACCGGGGAGCTGTTTTTT. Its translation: CSVRAGLAGTGELFF.